This TCR beta chain was sequenced during a study of blood T cell repertoires in COVID-19. Study members were between about 18 and 95 years old and lived in 25 or so US regions. Clones were sequenced by immunoSEQ multiplex PCR, and TCRdb holds only the in-frame ones, with some missing. The sample lists about 220,000 clones, almost 90% occurring once. V was pared by 2 bases and J by 6 bases, with 3 bases of the junction left unmatched. Germline loops: CDR1 ENHRY, CDR2 SYGVKD. The CDR3 totals 13 residues. Input material: PBMCs or T cells enriched from blood (not recorded which). The sequence came from a woman in her fifties or sixties with acute COVID-19. J is TRBJ1-1 and V is TRBV10-3; 7 nucleotides line up with TRBD1. The CDR3 is CAISEPGTAEAFF. The CDR3 DNA follows: TGTGCCATCAGTGAGCCGGGGACAGCTGAAGCTTTCTTT.